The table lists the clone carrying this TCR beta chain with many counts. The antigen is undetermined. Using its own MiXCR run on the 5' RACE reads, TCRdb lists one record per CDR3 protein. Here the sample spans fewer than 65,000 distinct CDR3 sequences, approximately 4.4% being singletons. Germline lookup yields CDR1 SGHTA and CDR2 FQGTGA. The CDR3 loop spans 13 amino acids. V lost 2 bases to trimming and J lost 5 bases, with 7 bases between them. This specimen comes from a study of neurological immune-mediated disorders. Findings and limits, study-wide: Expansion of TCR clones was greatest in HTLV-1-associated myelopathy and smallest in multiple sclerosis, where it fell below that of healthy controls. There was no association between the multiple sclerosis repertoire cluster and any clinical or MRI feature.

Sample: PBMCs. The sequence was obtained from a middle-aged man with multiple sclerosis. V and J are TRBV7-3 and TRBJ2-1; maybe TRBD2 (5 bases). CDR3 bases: TGTGCCAGCAGCTTACTAGCAAACAATGAGCAGTTCTTC. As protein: CASSLLANNEQFF.